The clone carrying this TCR beta chain has just a few counts. Unsorted whole blood yielded blood RNA, and germline DNA was extracted as well. The record originates from a study of tumor-infiltrating lymphocytes in primary liver carcinoma. V was trimmed by 2 bases and J by 7 bases, leaving 18 bases between them. CDR1 and CDR2 (germline): MNHNY, SVGAGI (reference sequence). The CDR3 spans 16 residues. The investigators made TCR beta cDNA from about 500 ng total RNA, using a constant-region primer. A slightly modified ARM-PCR protocol with three nested multiplex PCR rounds produced these TCR beta libraries. A C-beta reverse primer was combined with TRBV1-TRBV30 forward primers in the first two PCR rounds, and each round had around 10 cycles. TCRdb analysed the multiplex PCR reads with MiXCR anew, one entry per CDR3 protein. The sample has approximately 300,000 distinct CDR3 sequences, roughly 60% seen once.

The specimen was peripheral blood. The TCR sequence derives from a man aged 40-49 years with primary liver carcinoma and hepatitis B virus infection. This chain connects TRBV6-6 to TRBJ1-3, with TRBD1 as a possible D gene (5 bases). The CDR3 DNA sequence: TGTGCCAGCAGTTACCCGGCCGGACTCCGGGGGAACACCATATATTTT. Translated: CASSYPAGLRGNTIYF.